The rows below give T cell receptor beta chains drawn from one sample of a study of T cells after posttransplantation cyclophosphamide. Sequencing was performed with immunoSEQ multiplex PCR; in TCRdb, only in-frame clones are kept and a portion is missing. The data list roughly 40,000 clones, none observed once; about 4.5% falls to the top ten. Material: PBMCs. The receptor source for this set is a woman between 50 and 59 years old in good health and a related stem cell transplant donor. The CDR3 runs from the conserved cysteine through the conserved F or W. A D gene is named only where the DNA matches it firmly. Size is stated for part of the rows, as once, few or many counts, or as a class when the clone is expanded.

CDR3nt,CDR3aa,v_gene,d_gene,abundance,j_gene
TGTGCCAGCAGCCCGCAGGGGGACAGGGCCAATCAGCCCCAGCATTTT,CASSPQGDRANQPQHF,TRBV7-6,TRBD1,many,TRBJ1-5
TGTGCCAGCAGCCTACAGGGGGGGACTAATGAAAAACTGTTTTTT,CASSLQGGTNEKLFF,TRBV9,TRBD1,many,TRBJ1-4
TGCGCCAGCAGCTTGGACAGTTCCTACAATCAGCCCCAGCATTTT,CASSLDSSYNQPQHF,TRBV5-1,-,many,TRBJ1-5
TGTGCCGGAAAAAAGACAACCCTCTCTACTAACTATGGCTACACCTTC,CAGKKTTLSTNYGYTF,TRBV2,-,many,TRBJ1-2
TGTGCCAGCAGGCCCGACGGCAGGCTTATGAACACTGAAGCTTTCTTT,CASRPDGRLMNTEAFF,TRBV6-6,-,many,TRBJ1-1
TGTGCCAGCAGTTACTCCCTTGGACTGTTGAATTCACCCCTCCACTTT,CASSYSLGLLNSPLHF,TRBV6-5,-,many,TRBJ1-6
TGCGCCAGCAGCCCGGGGGGGAACACTGAAGCTTTCTTT,CASSPGGNTEAFF,TRBV5-1,-,many,TRBJ1-1
TGTGCCAGCAGTGAGTCCGACTTGGGCTACACCTTC,CASSESDLGYTF,TRBV25-1,-,many,TRBJ1-2
TGCGCCAGCAGCTTGGGACAGGGGACAGTAACCTATAATTCACCCCTCCACTTT,CASSLGQGTVTYNSPLHF,TRBV5-1,TRBD1,many,TRBJ1-6
TGCGCCAGCAGACTAGCGGGGGCGGGAGAGCAGTACTTC,CASRLAGAGEQYF,TRBV10-2,TRBD2,many,TRBJ2-7
TGTGCCAGCAGTAGGGGGACCACTGAAGCTTTCTTT,CASSRGTTEAFF,TRBV25-1,-,many,TRBJ1-1
TGTGCCAGCAGCCAAACTAGCGTTACCGATGAGCAGTTCTTC,CASSQTSVTDEQFF,TRBV7-9,TRBD2,many,TRBJ2-1
TGTGCCAGCAGAGGACAGCTCAATCAGCCCCAGCATTTT,CASRGQLNQPQHF,TRBV2,-,many,TRBJ1-5
TGTGCCAGCAGCAGGGGGGGGGCAGTCTCCTACGAGCAGTACTTC,CASSRGGAVSYEQYF,TRBV5-4,-,many,TRBJ2-7
TGTGCCAGCAGCTTGACTAGCGGGGGTTTCAATGAGCAGTTCTTC,CASSLTSGGFNEQFF,TRBV7-9,TRBD2,many,TRBJ2-1
TGTGCCAGCAGGGGGGACAGGGGAACCTACGAGCAGTACTTC,CASRGDRGTYEQYF,TRBV28,TRBD1,many,TRBJ2-7
TGTGCCAGCAGGGTTGGTACAACGAACACTGAAGCTTTCTTT,CASRVGTTNTEAFF,TRBV7-2,-,many,TRBJ1-1
TGTGCCAGCTCATTACAGGGTTCTGGAAACACCATATATTTT,CASSLQGSGNTIYF,TRBV18,-,many,TRBJ1-3
TGTGCCAGCAGTCCATCGACAGGGGTCCCCTATGGCTACACCTTC,CASSPSTGVPYGYTF,TRBV27,TRBD1,many,TRBJ1-2
TGTGCCAGCAGTGACGCGGATTCTGGGGCCAACGTCCCGACTTTC,CASSDADSGANVPTF,TRBV25-1,-,few,TRBJ2-6
TGTGCCACCAAACGGCTAGGTCTGACAGATACGCAGTATTTT,CATKRLGLTDTQYF,TRBV27,-,few,TRBJ2-3
TGTGCCAGCAGCGGTAGAGGGTCCCAGCCCCAGCATTTT,CASSGRGSQPQHF,TRBV5-8,-,many,TRBJ1-5
TGCAGCGTTGGTGGGGGGAACTATGGCTACACCTTC,CSVGGGNYGYTF,TRBV29-1,-,many,TRBJ1-2
TGTGCCAGCAGTTCCCGGACATCTACCTACGAGCAGTACTTC,CASSSRTSTYEQYF,TRBV28,-,many,TRBJ2-7
TGTGCCAGCAGCTTGGTAGCGGGGGGGCCCGGATTGACAGATACGCAGTATTTT,CASSLVAGGPGLTDTQYF,TRBV5-5,TRBD2,-,TRBJ2-3
TGTGCCAGCAGCTTACAGGGCAGTGAAAAACTGTTTTTT,CASSLQGSEKLFF,TRBV5-4,-,many,TRBJ1-4
TGTGCCAGCATCTTTACAGGATATGAAGCTTTCTTT,CASIFTGYEAFF,TRBV28,-,many,TRBJ1-1
TGTGCCAGCTCACCGTACGGGGAAGGGAACACTGAAGCTTTCTTT,CASSPYGEGNTEAFF,TRBV18,-,many,TRBJ1-1
TGTGCCAGCAGCTTAGAAGGCGGGTGGGCCAGCCCGATGAACACTGAAGCTTTCTTT,CASSLEGGWASPMNTEAFF,TRBV7-9,-,many,TRBJ1-1
TGCGCCAGCAGCCTAGGGACAGGGGGTTGGTATGGCTACACCTTC,CASSLGTGGWYGYTF,TRBV4-1,TRBD1,many,TRBJ1-2
TGCGCCAGCAGCCAAGCCGGGACACGGAAACTCATGAACACTGAAGCTTTCTTT,CASSQAGTRKLMNTEAFF,TRBV4-1,-,many,TRBJ1-1
TGTGCCACCCGGACAGGGGGGGGCAATCAGCCCCAGCATTTT,CATRTGGGNQPQHF,TRBV19,TRBD1,many,TRBJ1-5
TGTGCCAGCAGTTCGTGGGGGGAGGGCTACACCTTC,CASSSWGEGYTF,TRBV28,-,many,TRBJ1-2
TGTGCCAGCCCGGGGACAGGGACCTACAATGAGCAGTTCTTC,CASPGTGTYNEQFF,TRBV19,TRBD1,many,TRBJ2-1
TGTGCCAGCAGCCGGGACTCCACAGATACGCAGTATTTT,CASSRDSTDTQYF,TRBV5-4,-,many,TRBJ2-3
TGTGCCAGCAGTTTACTTGGAGCGGGGGGCTCCTACGAGCAGTACTTC,CASSLLGAGGSYEQYF,TRBV27,TRBD2,-,TRBJ2-7
TGTGCCAGCAGTTCAGGACAGTATAGCAATCAGCCCCAGCATTTT,CASSSGQYSNQPQHF,TRBV28,-,-,TRBJ1-5
TGTGCCAGCAGTTACATGGGAGAATATCAGCCCCAGCATTTT,CASSYMGEYQPQHF,TRBV6-6,-,few,TRBJ1-5
TGTGCCAGCAGCTTAGTCAGGGACAGGGATTGGGAGCAGTTCTTC,CASSLVRDRDWEQFF,TRBV11-3,TRBD1,many,TRBJ2-1
TGTGCCAGCAGTGATCCCCAGGACAATGAGCAGTTCTTC,CASSDPQDNEQFF,TRBV2,-,-,TRBJ2-1